These 10 T cell receptor beta chains were sequenced from one sample in a study of blood T cells in healthy people across ages. A sample-barcoded 5' primer and a J-beta primer mix were used in a second PCR of about 7 to 12 cycles. One entry per CDR3 protein results from TCRdb running MiXCR on the 5' RACE reads. The repertoire holds 600,000 or so distinct CDR3 sequences, with roughly 21% as singletons. Source material: blood. The receptors derive from an older man in good health.

The table lists this clonotype with many counts. The chain couples TRBV7-8 to TRBJ2-7, with unresolved D. Germline CDR1 SGHVS, CDR2 FQNEAQ. Trimming removed 5 bases at V and 6 bases at J, with 8 bases between. The CDR3 consists of 11 residues. Here the CDR3 DNA reads TGTGCCAGCAGCCCCGGAATCGAGCAGTACTTC. Translating it yields CASSPGIEQYF.

This clonotype was counted many times. V usage is TRBV7-9 and J usage is TRBJ1-2; D is undetermined. The CDR3 extends over 13 amino acids. V gave up 3 bases and J gave up 1 base, with 6 bases separating them. Germline CDR1 reads SEHNR; CDR2 reads FQNEAQ (reference sequence). The CDR3: CASSFRDNYGYTF. CDR3 in DNA: TGTGCCAGCAGCTTCAGAGATAACTATGGCTACACCTTC.

V and J are TRBV7-9 and TRBJ2-2; 12 positions agree with TRBD2. This CDR3 spans 18 amino acids. Germline values: CDR1 SEHNR, CDR2 FQNEAQ (reference sequence). V lost 2 bases to trimming and J lost 4 bases; unmatched junction nucleotides: 8. The CDR3 DNA reads TGTGCCAGCAGCTTAAACGAAGGGACTAGCGGGCTCACCGGGGAGCTGTTTTTT. Translated, it gives CASSLNEGTSGLTGELFF.

The chain recombines TRBV20-1 with TRBJ1-2, with 7 positions matching TRBD1. V gave up 1 base and J gave up 4 bases; unmatched junction bases: 6. Germline CDR1 DFQATT, CDR2 SNEGSKA (reference sequence). The CDR3 loop spans 14 amino acids. The CDR3 loop reads CSARATGDPYGYTF. The CDR3 bases are TGCAGTGCTAGAGCTACAGGGGACCCCTATGGCTACACCTTC.

This clonotype has only a few counts. The V call is TRBV20-1, the J call TRBJ2-7; D is perhaps TRBD2 (5 bases). V lost 1 base, J lost 3 bases, and 19 bases lay in between. The CDR3 has 16 residues. Germline V lookup: CDR1 DFQATT, CDR2 SNEGSKA (reference sequence). This CDR3 is CSARAFIAGDYYEQYF. CDR3 nucleotide sequence: TGCAGTGCTAGAGCTTTTATCGCTGGCGACTACTACGAGCAGTACTTC.

CDR3 amino acids: CASSSTSSYNSPLHF. DNA of the CDR3: TGTGCCAGCAGTTCGACATCTTCCTATAATTCACCCCTCCACTTT. The V gene is TRBV27, the J gene TRBJ1-6, with D unclear. CDR1 MNHEY and CDR2 SMNVEV come from the germline V gene (reference sequence). The CDR3 is made up of 15 amino acids. The V gene lost 4 bases and the J gene lost 1 base, with 8 bases spanning the gap.

This clonotype has just a few counts. The chain links TRBV5-5 to TRBJ2-1; D possibly corresponds to TRBD1 (6 bases). Germline V gives CDR1 SGHKS, CDR2 YYEKEE (reference sequence). Trimming stripped 1 base from V and 0 bases from J, with 11 bases between. This CDR3 has 16 amino acids. CDR3 loop: CASSLSGHPSYNEQFF. CDR3 DNA: TGTGCCAGCAGCTTGTCGGGACACCCCTCCTACAATGAGCAGTTCTTC.

This clonotype was observed at least ten times. The CDR3 DNA reads as TGTGCCAGCAGTGCCCTGTTCACTGAAGCTTTCTTT. This codes for CASSALFTEAFF. The chain links TRBV12-3 or TRBV12-4 to TRBJ1-1, with D uncertain. This CDR3 spans 12 amino acids. Trimming took 5 bases from V and 4 from J, leaving 8 bases between them.

This clonotype came up a few times. This sequence joins TRBV10-3 and TRBJ2-7; perhaps TRBD1 as D (6 bases). Per germline, CDR1 ENHRY and CDR2 SYGVKD. The CDR3 loop spans 13 amino acids. The V gene lost 10 bases and the J gene lost 1 base, with 14 bases spanning the gap. DNA for the CDR3: TGTGCCAGCCACCGGGACAAGTCCTACGAGCAGTACTTC. This codes for CASHRDKSYEQYF.

The chain carries TRBV29-1 and TRBJ2-7, with D tentatively TRBD1 (6 bases). V lost 4 bases, J lost 2 bases, and 12 bases lay in between. CDR3 length: 13 residues. Per the germline V gene, CDR1 is SQVTM and CDR2 is ANQGSEA. The CDR3 DNA reads TGCAGCGTTGTTCAGGGGAACCCCTACGAGCAGTACTTC. The encoded protein is CSVVQGNPYEQYF.